This T cell receptor beta chain was profiled in a study of shared clonotypes between healthy human individuals. As for the study in general: Each donor's CD8 memory used one plate, CD8 naive two, each CD4 subset three.

A CD45RA-negative memory subset and a CD45RA+ naive subset were separated from the CD4+ cells. Sequencing was at deep level. Clones were sequenced by immunoSEQ multiplex PCR, and TCRdb holds only the in-frame ones, with some missing. The table has about 330,000 clones, approximately 79% seen once; the top ten hold under 13%. What was sequenced was memory CD4+ T cells sorted from blood. The subset is: CD45RA-negative fraction. This sequence was found in a man aged 30 to 45 in good health.

CDR3 nucleotides: TGCGCCAGCAGCTTGGGGTTGACAGATACGCAGTATTTT. This codes for CASSLGLTDTQYF. V and J are TRBV5-1 and TRBJ2-3, with D hard to call. The CDR3 length is 13 residues. V lost 0 bases and J 3 bases, leaving 5 bases between the germline ends. Germline values: CDR1 SGHRS, CDR2 YFSETQ. The variable domain in full, with the rest retrieved from reference TRBV5-1 and TRBJ2-3, is KAGVTQTPRYLIKTRGQQVTLSCSPISGHRSVSWYQQTPGQGLQFLFEYFSETQRNKGNFPGRFSGRQFSNSRSEMNVSTLELGDSALYLCASSLGLTDTQYFGPGTRLTVL.